The 22 T cell receptor beta chains given below trace back to one sample, sequenced in a study of T-cell memory formation after mild COVID-19. TCRdb analysed the 5' RACE reads with MiXCR anew, one entry per CDR3 protein. The profile shows about 470,000 distinct CDR3 sequences, 25% of them singletons. Material for sequencing was PBMCs or a T cell subset sorted from them (not recorded which). The receptor set was obtained from an adult woman who had mild COVID-19 (a few samples of this study predate the infection). Cell type and time point are not known.

This clonotype was detected a few times. The V call is TRBV3-1, the J call TRBJ1-2; D call uncertain. This CDR3 spans 12 amino acids. Trimming took 2 bases from V and 3 from J, leaving 4 bases between them. Germline values: CDR1 LGHDT, CDR2 YNNKEL (reference sequence). The CDR3 region has the DNA TGTGCCAGCAGCCAATCCTACTATGGCTACACCTTC. Protein sequence: CASSQSYYGYTF.

The CDR3 coding sequence is TGTGCCAGCTCACCCATTACCACAGGGTTTGGTCTCCCTGGCTACACCTTC. It specifies CASSPITTGFGLPGYTF. The chain combines TRBV18 with TRBJ1-2; the D gene is possibly TRBD1 (6 bases). Germline CDR1 and CDR2: KGHSH and LQKENI. V dropped 3 bases and J dropped 7 bases, with 24 bases sitting between them. CDR3 length equals 17 residues. The full variable domain, rest sourced from reference TRBV18 and TRBJ1-2, is NAGVMQNPRHLVRRRGQEARLRCSPMKGHSHVYWYRQLPEEGLKFMVYLQKENIIDESGMPKERFSAEFPKEGPSILRIQQVVRGDSAAYFCASSPITTGFGLPGYTFGSGTRLTVV.

This clonotype showed up just a few times. This chain links TRBV24-1 with TRBJ2-1, with D maybe TRBD1 (6 bases). Germline CDR1 KGHDR, CDR2 SFDVKD. This CDR3 has 15 amino acids. V shed 9 bases and J shed 0 bases, with 14 bases lying between them. The CDR3 DNA reads as TGTGCCACCGCGAATAAGGACAGCTCCTACAATGAGCAGTTCTTC. Its translation is CATANKDSSYNEQFF.

The chain has TRBV5-1 and TRBJ2-2; D perhaps matches TRBD2 (6 bases). Trimming removed 3 bases from V and 5 bases from J, with 17 bases in between. Germline V gives CDR1 SGHRS, CDR2 YFSETQ. CDR3 size: 16 residues. The CDR3 coding sequence is TGCGCCAGCAGCTCTCACCCGGGGGTACGAACCGGGGAGCTGTTTTTT. Translated: CASSSHPGVRTGELFF.

This clonotype was counted between two and nine times. J is TRBJ2-7 and V is TRBV24-1, with 7 bases identical to TRBD2. Per the germline V gene, CDR1 is KGHDR and CDR2 is SFDVKD. This CDR3 is built from 13 residues. The V gene end was trimmed by 5 bases and the J gene end by 3 bases; junction bases not matched to a gene: 3. The CDR3 sequence: CATSAGLSYEQYF. In DNA form, the CDR3 reads TGTGCCACCAGTGCGGGACTAAGCTACGAGCAGTACTTC.

There are a few counts of this clonotype. The V and J genes are TRBV12-3 or TRBV12-4 and TRBJ2-1; D possibly corresponds to TRBD2 (6 bases). V was shortened by 3 bases and J by 13 bases, with 16 bases between the two germline ends. This CDR3 has 13 amino acids. CDR3 bases: TGTGCCAGCAGTTTTCAGCTCGGGAGCCTTCAGTTCTTC. Its protein is CASSFQLGSLQFF.

The genes are TRBV5-8 and TRBJ2-1, with a weak D call TRBD1 (7 bases). V lost 10 bases and J 4 bases, leaving 18 bases between the germline ends. CDR3 length: 14 residues. In germline, CDR1 is SGHTS, CDR2 YDEGEE. CDR3 DNA sequence: TGTGCCTTCGGCGGGGAGACAGGGTACAATGAGCAGTTCTTC. It yields the protein CAFGGETGYNEQFF.

V usage is TRBV12-3 or TRBV12-4 and J usage is TRBJ1-2, with D perhaps matching TRBD1 (5 bases). V was cut by 6 bases and J by 1 base, with 15 bases left in between. The CDR3 is 15 residues long. The CDR3 reads CASSPWDGYNYGYTF. DNA of the CDR3: TGTGCCAGCAGCCCCTGGGACGGATATAACTATGGCTACACCTTC.

This clonotype was counted ten times or more. The chain joins TRBV29-1 to TRBJ2-3; tentatively, D is TRBD1 (5 bases). The V gene lost 4 bases and the J gene lost 0 bases, with 17 bases spanning the gap. CDR1 is SQVTM and CDR2 is ANQGSEA in the germline V gene. The CDR3 loop spans 16 amino acids. CDR3 residues: CSVVLLGDLSTDTQYF. The CDR3 DNA reads as TGCAGCGTTGTTCTCCTAGGGGATTTGAGCACAGATACGCAGTATTTT.

The V gene is TRBV7-9, the J gene TRBJ2-7; 7 nucleotides agree with TRBD2. From germline, CDR1 is SEHNR and CDR2 FQNEAQ (reference sequence). This CDR3 is built from 15 residues. With V trimmed by 0 bases and J by 8 bases, 10 bases remained unmatched. CDR3 residues: CASSLAVAGRAKQYF. In DNA, the CDR3 is TGTGCCAGCAGCTTAGCGGTGGCAGGGAGGGCGAAGCAGTACTTC.

The gene calls are TRBV2 and TRBJ2-7; possible D gene TRBD2, 5 bases. Looked up from germline, CDR1 is SNHLY and CDR2 is FYNNEI. This CDR3 is built from 16 residues. The V and J ends lost 2 bases and 3 bases respectively, with 17 bases between them. The CDR3 loop is CASSEWRTHDFYEQYF. The CDR3 DNA sequence: TGTGCCAGCAGTGAATGGAGGACTCATGACTTCTACGAGCAGTACTTC.

This clonotype was counted only a few times. The V call is TRBV13, the J call TRBJ2-1, with a tentative D call TRBD1 (6 bases). V gave up 2 bases and J gave up 4 bases, with 12 bases separating them. The germline gives CDR1 PRHDT, CDR2 FYEKMQ (reference sequence). The CDR3 runs 15 residues. The CDR3 coding sequence is TGTGCCAGCAGCTTATATGGGACACTATACAATGAGCAGTTCTTC. It specifies CASSLYGTLYNEQFF.

This clonotype turned up a few times. V is TRBV5-1 and J is TRBJ2-2; TRBD1 might be the D (6 bases). Germline V gene data show CDR1 as SGHRS and CDR2 as YFSETQ. With 4 bases removed from V and 7 bases from J, the gap between germline ends came to 26 bases. This CDR3 contains 18 residues. The CDR3 loop is CASSLGGHLDRLDGELFF. The CDR3 region has the DNA TGCGCCAGCAGCCTTGGGGGACACCTAGATAGGCTGGACGGGGAGCTGTTTTTT.

The CDR3: CSVGVPTGTTFGANVLTF. The CDR3 DNA is TGCAGCGTTGGAGTCCCGACAGGGACAACTTTTGGGGCCAACGTCCTGACTTTC. The chain employs TRBV29-1 and TRBJ2-6; 7 positions agree with TRBD1. CDR3 length equals 18 residues. Trimming removed 4 bases from V and 3 bases from J; junction bases left unmatched: 15. Germline CDR1 is SQVTM and CDR2 is ANQGSEA.

The chain is built from TRBV12-3 or TRBV12-4 and TRBJ1-1; D is unclear. V lost 6 bases and J lost 0, with 14 bases in between. The CDR3 length is 15 residues. The CDR3 spells CASSSNRAMNTEAFF. As DNA, the CDR3 is TGTGCCAGCAGCTCTAACAGAGCTATGAACACTGAAGCTTTCTTT.

This chain joins TRBV9 and TRBJ2-1; TRBD2 matches at 13 bases. The length of the CDR3 is 15 residues. CDR1 is SGDLS, CDR2 YYNGEE, per germline. V trimming: 5 bases; J trimming: 5 bases; junction bases outside the gene matches: 4. CDR3 nucleotide sequence: TGTGCCAGCAGACGGACTAGCGGGGGTGACAATGAGCAGTTCTTC. Protein: CASRRTSGGDNEQFF.

The table lists this clonotype with a few counts. The V and J genes are TRBV4-3 and TRBJ2-1; D is undetermined. Trimming shortened V by 4 bases and J by 8 bases, and 12 bases separated the two germline ends. Germline V gene sequence: CDR1 LGHNA, CDR2 YSLEER. The CDR3 loop spans 13 amino acids. CDR3 sequence: CASSRLSGDEQFF. In nucleotides, the CDR3 is TGCGCCAGCAGCCGTCTCTCGGGCGATGAGCAGTTCTTC.

This chain links TRBV6-5 with TRBJ1-2, with D possibly matching TRBD1 (6 bases). CDR1 is MNHEY and CDR2 is SVGAGI in the germline V gene. Trimming took 5 bases from V and 3 from J, leaving 16 bases between them. The CDR3 is made up of 15 amino acids. The CDR3 region is CASSPESRGYYGYTF. The DNA for the CDR3 is TGTGCCAGCAGTCCCGAGTCCAGGGGCTACTATGGCTACACCTTC.

The chain employs TRBV6-2 or TRBV6-3 and TRBJ2-1; D possibly corresponds to TRBD1 (6 bases). V gave up 6 bases and J gave up 6 bases, with 21 bases separating them. CDR1 is MNHEY and CDR2 is SVGEGT in the germline V gene. The CDR3 consists of 16 residues. The CDR3 DNA follows: TGTGCCAGCAGCCCACTCGCGGACCGGGACATCAATGAGCAGTTCTTC. Its translation: CASSPLADRDINEQFF.

This chain connects TRBV12-3 or TRBV12-4 to TRBJ1-5, with 7 bases matching TRBD1. The ends lost 6 bases at V and 10 bases at J; junction bases unmatched: 9. This CDR3 has 13 amino acids. CDR3 bases: TGTGCCAGCAGGACGGGACAGTCTTTCCCCCAGCATTTT. The encoded protein is CASRTGQSFPQHF.

This chain joins TRBV3-1 and TRBJ1-2; D gene unclear. CDR3 size: 15 residues. Germline V gene sequence: CDR1 LGHDT, CDR2 YNNKEL (reference sequence). V was pared by 0 bases and J by 0 bases, with 8 bases between. CDR3 sequence reads: CASSQDRQANYGYTF. CDR3 nucleotides: TGTGCCAGCAGCCAAGATAGGCAGGCTAACTATGGCTACACCTTC.

This clonotype was seen a few times. CDR3 coding DNA: TGTGCCAGCAGCCTCGGAGAGTTACGCTCCTACGAGCAGTACTTC. This sequence encodes CASSLGELRSYEQYF. The chain couples TRBV5-5 to TRBJ2-7; the D is unclear. CDR1 and CDR2 from the germline V gene are SGHKS and YYEKEE (reference sequence). Trimming removed 4 bases at V and 0 bases at J, with 14 bases between. The length of the CDR3 is 15 residues.